The 5 T cell receptor beta chains in this list originate from one sample, sequenced in a study of T cell repertoires in cytomegalovirus infection. TCRdb re-derived calls from the reads in MiXCR, one entry per CDR3 protein. Of some 200,000 distinct CDR3 sequences detected, approximately 19% appear once; the ten largest clones hold around 3.1%. The material sequenced was PBMCs. The source is a human donor in good health (CMV status not recorded). Some clones in this sample may be carry-over from other donors' samples.

The chain recombines TRBV11-2 with TRBJ2-3, with 8 bases fitting TRBD2. Trimming cost V 5 bases and J 5 bases; bases outside gene matches: 12. Per the germline V gene, CDR1 is SGHAT and CDR2 is FQNNGV. The CDR3 has 16 residues. The CDR3 sequence: CASSQRLTREGDTQYF. CDR3 nucleotides: TGTGCCAGCAGCCAACGACTAACTCGGGAGGGAGATACGCAGTATTTT.

This clonotype was observed a handful of times. This sequence joins TRBV5-4 and TRBJ2-5, with D perhaps matching TRBD2 (5 bases). This CDR3 region has 13 residues. Germline CDR1 SGHNT, CDR2 YYREEE (reference sequence). Trimming cost V 2 bases and J 4 bases, with 9 bases left between them. CDR3: CASSFRRGETQYF. The CDR3 nucleotides read TGTGCCAGCAGCTTCCGACGGGGAGAGACCCAGTACTTC. The variable domain in full, with the rest retrieved from reference TRBV5-4 and TRBJ2-5, is ETGVTQSPTHLIKTRGQQVTLRCSSQSGHNTVSWYQQALGQGPQFIFQYYREEENGRGNFPPRFSGLQFPNYSSELNVNALELDDSALYLCASSFRRGETQYFGPGTRLLVL.

In its sample, this clonotype was seen many times. The rearrangement links TRBV7-2 to TRBJ2-7, with 9 bases that match TRBD2. The CDR3 sequence is 15 residues long. V trimming: 2 bases; J trimming: 4 bases; junction bases outside the gene matches: 6. Germline CDR1 reads SGHTA; CDR2 reads FQGNSA. The CDR3 loop reads CASSLSSGISYEQYF. The CDR3 DNA reads TGTGCCAGCAGCTTATCTAGCGGGATTAGTTACGAGCAGTACTTC.

In its sample, this clonotype was seen many times. The chain employs TRBV12-3 or TRBV12-4 and TRBJ2-7; 9 positions agree with TRBD1. The CDR3 totals 13 residues. With 7 bases clipped from V and 6 bases from J, the junction kept 7 bases outside the gene matches. This chain's CDR3 is CASTPTGGGEQYF. The CDR3 coding sequence is TGTGCCAGCACCCCGACAGGGGGTGGCGAGCAGTACTTC.

This clonotype came up many times. The chain uses TRBV7-2 and TRBJ2-7, with unresolved D. The V end lost 4 bases, the J end lost 7 bases, and 17 bases lay between the germline ends. Germline CDR1 is SGHTA and CDR2 is FQGNSA. The CDR3 consists of 14 residues. CDR3 amino acids: CASSSGLPNEEQYF. In DNA form, the CDR3 reads TGTGCCAGCAGCTCGGGCCTCCCGAATGAAGAGCAGTACTTC.